This TCR beta chain was obtained from a study of OX40 agonist ivuxolimab in advanced cancers. Study as a whole: Allowance was made for prior anti-PD-1, anti-PD-L1 or anti-CTLA-4 therapy, and approximately 40% had some. General study results and limits: At 0.1 to 3.0 mg/kg and by week 6, CD4+ and CD8+ T cells in the blood had expanded clonally. Some nonresponders likewise displayed low normalized T-cell clonal expansion.

This CDR3 has 15 amino acids. The germline V and J ends were trimmed by 2 bases and 2 bases, with 10 bases remaining between them. CDR1 SGHNT and CDR2 YENEEA come from the germline V gene. Clones were sequenced by immunoSEQ multiplex PCR, and TCRdb holds only the in-frame ones, with some missing. This sample has more than 65,000 clones; 81% occur once, and the top ten carry around 5%. Concerning this clone itself: Its target is unknown.

The TCR comes from an adult with an advanced solid tumor such as melanoma, head and neck, liver or kidney cancer. Specimen: CD4+ or CD8+ T cells sorted from blood, collected in a trial of the OX40 agonist ivuxolimab. The chain employs TRBV11-3 and TRBJ2-1; D is ambiguous. This chain's CDR3 is CASSLFQATYNEQFF. DNA for the CDR3: TGTGCCAGCAGCTTATTTCAGGCTACCTACAATGAGCAGTTCTTC.